These 12 T cell receptor beta chains originate from one sample sequenced in a study of response to subunit inactivated influenza vaccine. TCRdb re-called the RT-PCR reads through MiXCR, storing one row per CDR3 protein. The sample yields roughly 160,000 distinct CDR3 sequences, 11% seen once. Here the sequenced sample was non-naive T cells sorted from PBMCs, taken more than 35 days after vaccination. These receptors all come from a man aged 50-60 years who received an inactivated influenza vaccine.

This clonotype has more than one count but fewer than ten. This chain links TRBV7-2 with TRBJ1-6; D ambiguous. Trimming removed 1 base from V and 4 bases from J, with 5 bases in between. The V gene's germline CDR1 is SGHTA and CDR2 FQGNSA. The CDR3 spans 14 residues. The CDR3 DNA reads as TGTGCCAGCAGCTTAGTTCGGTATAATTCACCCCTCCACTTT. Protein sequence: CASSLVRYNSPLHF.

This clonotype has at least ten counts. Relative to the germline gene, one junction end is altered; a read error may explain this. The chain links TRBV20-1 to TRBJ2-5; weak D call: TRBD2 (5 bases). The CDR3 consists of 13 residues. CDR1 is DFQATT and CDR2 is SNEGSKA in the germline V gene (reference sequence). The CDR3, as DNA: TGCAGTGTTAGACGGAGGACTCTGGAGACCCAGTACTTC. It yields the protein CSVRRRTLETQYF.

This clonotype turned up a few times. The chain uses TRBV29-1 and TRBJ1-3, with D perhaps TRBD1 (6 bases). This CDR3 is 14 amino acids long. The germline V gene has CDR1 SQVTM and CDR2 ANQGSEA. V lost 6 bases, J lost 0 bases, and 12 bases lay in between. The CDR3 sequence is CSVEDSNSGNTIYF. The CDR3 coding sequence is TGCAGCGTGGAGGACAGCAACTCTGGAAACACCATATATTTT.

This clonotype was picked up many times. This chain connects TRBV7-9 to TRBJ2-1; a possible D gene is TRBD1 (5 bases). Germline CDR1 reads SEHNR; CDR2 reads FQNEAQ (reference sequence). The CDR3 covers 14 residues. The V end lost 0 bases, the J end lost 4 bases, and 7 bases lay between the germline ends. For the CDR3, the DNA is TGTGCCAGCAGCTTAGCAGGGGCATACAATGAGCAGTTCTTC. Translation gives CASSLAGAYNEQFF.

The chain employs TRBV29-1 and TRBJ2-2; D perhaps matches TRBD1 (6 bases). The CDR3 has 15 amino acids. V lost 2 bases, J lost 7 bases, and 17 bases lay in between. Germline V lookup: CDR1 SQVTM, CDR2 ANQGSEA. CDR3 DNA sequence: TGCAGCGTTGAAATACAGGGAGAGAAGATCGGGGAGCTGTTTTTT. Translating it yields CSVEIQGEKIGELFF.

The V call is TRBV7-3, the J call TRBJ2-3; D might be TRBD1 or TRBD2, each matching 8 bases. The CDR3 runs to 17 residues. The germline V gene encodes CDR1 SGHTA and CDR2 FQGTGA. The V gene lost 2 bases and the J gene lost 2 bases, with 17 bases spanning the gap. Here the CDR3 DNA reads TGTGCCAGCAGCTTAGCGGGGGGACAGGAATACACAGATACGCAGTATTTT. It codes for CASSLAGGQEYTDTQYF.

Ten or more counts support this clonotype. The CDR3 is CASSAPGTPRGEKLFF. CDR3 nucleotide sequence: TGTGCCAGCAGCGCACCCGGGACCCCGAGAGGTGAAAAACTGTTTTTT. V gene TRBV12-3 or TRBV12-4 combines with J gene TRBJ1-4; D is possibly TRBD1 (5 bases). The CDR3 consists of 16 residues. Trimming shortened V by 6 bases and J by 7 bases, and 21 bases separated the two germline ends.

There are many counts of this clonotype. The chain links TRBV5-1 to TRBJ2-7, with 10 nucleotides matching TRBD1. V was clipped by 1 base and J by 7 bases; unmatched bases: 8. The CDR3 runs 15 residues. The V gene's germline CDR1 is SGHRS and CDR2 YFSETQ. CDR3 loop: CASSLTGTGEWEQYF. The CDR3 nucleotides are TGCGCCAGCAGCTTGACCGGGACAGGGGAGTGGGAGCAGTACTTC. Full variable domain (remainder filled in from reference TRBV5-1 and TRBJ2-7): KAGVTQTPRYLIKTRGQQVTLSCSPISGHRSVSWYQQTPGQGLQFLFEYFSETQRNKGNFPGRFSGRQFSNSRSEMNVSTLELGDSALYLCASSLTGTGEWEQYFGPGTRLTVT.

The chain recombines TRBV6-1 with TRBJ2-7; tentative D call: TRBD1 (6 bases). CDR3 length: 16 amino acids. Germline V gene lookup returns CDR1 MNHNS and CDR2 SASEGT. V was pared by 6 bases and J by 2 bases, with 20 bases between. CDR3 in DNA: TGTGCCAGCAGGGGTTATACAGGGAGTACGACCTACGAGCAGTACTTC. It codes for CASRGYTGSTTYEQYF.

In its sample, this clonotype was seen many times. Here the CDR3 DNA reads TGCAGCGTTGAAGGACCGGGGGGGGGAGCTTTCTTT. Encoded protein: CSVEGPGGGAFF. This chain connects TRBV29-1 to TRBJ1-1; possibly TRBD1 for D (5 bases). This CDR3 region has 12 residues. Trimming stripped 1 base from V and 10 bases from J, with 13 bases between. From germline, CDR1 is SQVTM and CDR2 ANQGSEA.

This clonotype was recorded many times. The chain is built from TRBV20-1 and TRBJ1-2; D is unclear. CDR1 is DFQATT and CDR2 is SNEGSKA in the germline V gene (reference sequence). V shed 0 bases and J shed 2 bases, with 7 bases lying between them. The CDR3 runs to 13 residues. CDR3 region: CSARESQNYGYTF. The CDR3 DNA is TGCAGTGCTAGAGAAAGCCAGAACTATGGCTACACCTTC.

This clonotype has just a few counts. The genes are TRBV18 and TRBJ1-3; maybe TRBD1 (5 bases). Germline CDR1 KGHSH, CDR2 LQKENI. CDR3 size: 17 residues. Deletions cut 3 bases from V and 0 bases from J, with 15 bases between. The CDR3 here is CASSPEQVLHSGNTIYF. CDR3 nucleotide sequence: TGTGCCAGCTCACCGGAACAGGTCTTACACTCTGGAAACACCATATATTTT.